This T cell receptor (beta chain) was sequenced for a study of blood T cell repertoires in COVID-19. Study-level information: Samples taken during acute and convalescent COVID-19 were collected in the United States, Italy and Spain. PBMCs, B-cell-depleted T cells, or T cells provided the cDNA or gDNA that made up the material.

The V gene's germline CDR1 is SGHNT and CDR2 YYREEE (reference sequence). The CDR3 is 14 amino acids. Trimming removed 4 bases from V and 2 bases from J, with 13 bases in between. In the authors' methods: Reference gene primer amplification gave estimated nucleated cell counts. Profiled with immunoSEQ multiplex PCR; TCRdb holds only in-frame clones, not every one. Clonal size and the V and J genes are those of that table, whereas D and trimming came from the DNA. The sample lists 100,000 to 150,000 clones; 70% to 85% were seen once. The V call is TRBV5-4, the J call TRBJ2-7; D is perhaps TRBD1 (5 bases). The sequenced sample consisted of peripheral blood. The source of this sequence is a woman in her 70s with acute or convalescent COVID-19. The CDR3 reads CASSVQAQTYEQYF. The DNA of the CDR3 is TGTGCCAGCAGCGTACAGGCCCAGACCTACGAGCAGTACTTC.